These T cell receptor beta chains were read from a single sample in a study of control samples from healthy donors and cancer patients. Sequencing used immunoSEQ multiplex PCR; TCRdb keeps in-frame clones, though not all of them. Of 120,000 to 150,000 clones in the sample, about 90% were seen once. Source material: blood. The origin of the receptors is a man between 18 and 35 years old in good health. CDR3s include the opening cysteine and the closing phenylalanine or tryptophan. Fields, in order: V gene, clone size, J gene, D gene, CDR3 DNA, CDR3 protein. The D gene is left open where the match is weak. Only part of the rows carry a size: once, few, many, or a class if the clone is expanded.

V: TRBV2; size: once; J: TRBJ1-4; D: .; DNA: TGTGCCAGCATGATGCAGGGGCAATTCGGTGAAAAACTGTTTTTT; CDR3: CASMMQGQFGEKLFF
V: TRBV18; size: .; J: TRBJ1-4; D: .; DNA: TGTGCCAGCTCACCTATATGGGGGTTAAATGAAAAACTGTTTTTT; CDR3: CASSPIWGLNEKLFF
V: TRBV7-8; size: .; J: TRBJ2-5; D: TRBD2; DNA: TGTGCCAGCAGCATAGGGTGGGGTAGCGGGGGTGAGACCCAGTACTTC; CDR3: CASSIGWGSGGETQYF
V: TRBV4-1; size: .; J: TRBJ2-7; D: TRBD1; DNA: TGCGCCAGCAGCCAAGATGGGGACAGGAGCTCCTACGAGCAGTACTTC; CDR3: CASSQDGDRSSYEQYF
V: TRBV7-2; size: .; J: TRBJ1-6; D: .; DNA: TGTGCCAGCAGCTTAGGGACAGAGAGCTCCTATAATTCACCCCTCCACTTT; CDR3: CASSLGTESSYNSPLHF
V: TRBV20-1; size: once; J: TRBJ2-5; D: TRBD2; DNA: TGCAGTGCTAGTCGGGGTAGCGGGGGGGCTTGGGAGACCCAGTACTTC; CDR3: CSASRGSGGAWETQYF
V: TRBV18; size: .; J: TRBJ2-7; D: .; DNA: TGTGCCAGCTCCGGAGTAGGTTTCAGCTCCTACGAGCAGTACTTC; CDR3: CASSGVGFSSYEQYF
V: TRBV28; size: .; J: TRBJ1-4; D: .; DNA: TGTGCCAGCAGTACCGACAGGTGGGCTGAAAAACTGTTTTTT; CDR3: CASSTDRWAEKLFF
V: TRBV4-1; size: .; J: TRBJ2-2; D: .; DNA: TGCGCCAGGAGGACCTCGGGCCCCGGGGAGCTGTTTTTT; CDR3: CARRTSGPGELFF
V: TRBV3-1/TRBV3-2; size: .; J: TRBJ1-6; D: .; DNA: TGTGCCAGCAGCCAATTTCAGGGTGGTAATTCACCCCTCCACTTT; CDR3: CASSQFQGGNSPLHF
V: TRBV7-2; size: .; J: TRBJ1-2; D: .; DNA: TGTGCCAGCAGCTCCCCTTTCTTAGACATTAACTATGGCTACACCTTC; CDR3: CASSSPFLDINYGYTF
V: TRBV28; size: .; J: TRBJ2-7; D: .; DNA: TGTGCCAGCAGTTTATCGGTATTCGAGCAGTACTTC; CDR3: CASSLSVFEQYF
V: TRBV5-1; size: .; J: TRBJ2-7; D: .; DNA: TGCGCCAGCAGCTTGGCCCCGGGCCTGAGCTCCTACGAGCAGTACTTC; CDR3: CASSLAPGLSSYEQYF
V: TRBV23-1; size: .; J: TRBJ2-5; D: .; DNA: TGCGCCAGCAGTCAATCGCGCAGGGATGGACGCCAAGAGACCCAGTACTTC; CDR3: CASSQSRRDGRQETQYF
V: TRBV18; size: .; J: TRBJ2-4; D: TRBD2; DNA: TGTGCCAGCTCACCCTGGACTAGCGCGGTCGAAAACATTCAGTACTTC; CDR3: CASSPWTSAVENIQYF
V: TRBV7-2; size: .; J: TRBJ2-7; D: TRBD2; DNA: TGTGCCAGCAGCTTTGCCGGGGGGGGCTACGAGCAGTACTTC; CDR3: CASSFAGGGYEQYF
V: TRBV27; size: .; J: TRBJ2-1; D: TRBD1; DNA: TGTGCCAGCAGTCCCCGGGGGACAGGGGGTTTTGAGCAGTTCTTC; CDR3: CASSPRGTGGFEQFF
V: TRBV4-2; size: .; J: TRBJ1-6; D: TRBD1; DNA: TGTGCCAGCAGCCGTCATCTCGTTACCAGGGGGCGTCGGGATTCACCCCTCCACTTT; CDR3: CASSRHLVTRGRRDSPLHF
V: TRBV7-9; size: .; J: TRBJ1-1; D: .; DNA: TGTGCCAGCAGCCGAGTCGAGAACACTGAAGCTTTCTTT; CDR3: CASSRVENTEAFF
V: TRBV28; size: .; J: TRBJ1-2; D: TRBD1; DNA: TGTGCCAGCAGCCCCGGACAGGCGAACTATGGCTACACCTTC; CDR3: CASSPGQANYGYTF
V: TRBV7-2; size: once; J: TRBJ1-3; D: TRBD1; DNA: TGTGCCAGCAGCTACGGGACAGGGGTCCCTCTCTCGAACACCATATATTTT; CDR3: CASSYGTGVPLSNTIYF
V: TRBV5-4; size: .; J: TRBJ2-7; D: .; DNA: TGTGCCAGCAGCTACGGACTCGAGCAGTACTTC; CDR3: CASSYGLEQYF
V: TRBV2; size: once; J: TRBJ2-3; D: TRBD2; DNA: TGTGCCAGCAGTGTCTTCAAGCGGGGGGGCGGCACAGATACGCAGTATTTT; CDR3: CASSVFKRGGGTDTQYF
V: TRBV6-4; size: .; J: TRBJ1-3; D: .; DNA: TGTGCCAGCAGAAAGCCGGGCGGCAGGGTGAACACCATATATTTT; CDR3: CASRKPGGRVNTIYF
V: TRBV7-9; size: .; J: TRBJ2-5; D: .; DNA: TGTGCCAGCAGTTCTTCAGAGACCCAGTACTTC; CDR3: CASSSSETQYF
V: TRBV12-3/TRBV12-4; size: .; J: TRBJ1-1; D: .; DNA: TGTGCCAGTAGGACAGTCGGCGACACTGAAGCTTTCTTT; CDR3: CASRTVGDTEAFF
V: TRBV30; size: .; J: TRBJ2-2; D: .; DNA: TGTGCCTGGAGTCGGAACACCGGGGAGCTGTTTTTT; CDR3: CAWSRNTGELFF
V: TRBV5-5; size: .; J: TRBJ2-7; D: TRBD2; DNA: TGTGCCAGCAGCCGGAGCGGGGGGGTTAACGAGCAGTACTTC; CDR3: CASSRSGGVNEQYF
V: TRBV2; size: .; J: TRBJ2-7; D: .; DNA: TGTGCCAGCACCCCGGGCAACGAGCAGTACTTC; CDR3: CASTPGNEQYF
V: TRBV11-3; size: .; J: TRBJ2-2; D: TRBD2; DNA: TGTGCCAGCAGCCCACCCACAGCGGGGGGCCCCGGGGAGCTGTTTTTT; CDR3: CASSPPTAGGPGELFF
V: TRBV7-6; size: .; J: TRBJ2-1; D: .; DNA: TGTGCCAGCAGCTTAGTTTTCAATGAGCAGTTCTTC; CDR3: CASSLVFNEQFF
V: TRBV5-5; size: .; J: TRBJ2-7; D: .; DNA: TGTGCCAGCAGCCTACGGACAAACTACGAGCAGTACTTC; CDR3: CASSLRTNYEQYF